Listed below are T cell receptor beta chains from one sample, sequenced in a study of blood T cell repertoires in COVID-19. The assay was immunoSEQ multiplex PCR, and TCRdb's table has in-frame clones only and misses some. There are 63,000 or so clones in the sample; 65% to 85% occur only once, and roughly 39% lies in the top ten. Sequenced sample: peripheral blood. These receptors originate from a human donor in a cohort sampled during active COVID-19. CDR3s include the opening cysteine and the closing phenylalanine or tryptophan. Fields, in order: clone size, D gene, J gene, V gene, CDR3 protein, CDR3 DNA. The D gene is left open where the match is weak. The size of a clone is reported for some rows only, either as once, few or many, or as a class for expanded clones.

.	.	TRBJ2-7	TRBV11-2	CASSRSRVREYEQYF	TGTGCCAGCAGCCGGAGTCGGGTACGGGAATACGAGCAGTACTTC
.	.	TRBJ2-3	TRBV7-9	CASSLVPGPDTQYF	TGTGCCAGCAGCTTAGTTCCAGGGCCAGATACGCAGTATTTT
.	.	TRBJ1-1	TRBV6-5	CATIEGGREGTEAFF	TGTGCCACGATCGAGGGGGGGCGCGAGGGCACTGAAGCTTTCTTT
few	TRBD1	TRBJ2-7	TRBV7-8	CASSLRRDRGYEQYF	TGTGCCAGCAGCCTACGCCGGGACAGGGGGTACGAGCAGTACTTC
.	TRBD2	TRBJ2-7	TRBV18	CASSPLGTSGPTYEQYF	TGTGCCAGCTCACCCCTCGGGACTAGCGGACCCACCTACGAGCAGTACTTC
.	TRBD2	TRBJ2-1	TRBV13	CASSASSGGGYNEQFF	TGTGCCAGCAGCGCATCTAGCGGGGGTGGGTACAATGAGCAGTTCTTC
few	.	TRBJ1-2	TRBV5-1	CASSLDRVNGYTF	TGCGCCAGCAGCTTGGACAGGGTGAACGGCTACACCTTC
.	TRBD2	TRBJ2-7	TRBV6-2/TRBV6-3	CASSYSSRLAGEALWEQYF	TGTGCCAGCAGTTACTCGAGTCGCCTAGCGGGGGAGGCTCTGTGGGAGCAGTACTTC
.	.	TRBJ1-5	TRBV6-6	CASSYSSRGLGQPQHF	TGTGCCAGCAGTTACTCGTCAAGGGGTCTCGGTCAGCCCCAGCATTTT
.	.	TRBJ2-1	TRBV5-1	CASSLSSNEQFF	TGCGCCAGCAGCTTGTCTTCCAATGAGCAGTTCTTC
.	TRBD1	TRBJ1-2	TRBV3-1/TRBV3-2	CASSPGQVRNGYTF	TGTGCCAGCAGCCCCGGACAGGTGAGGAATGGCTACACCTTC
.	.	TRBJ2-3	TRBV10-2	CASSESAGLSTDTQYF	TGCGCCAGCAGTGAGTCAGCAGGCCTTAGCACAGATACGCAGTATTTT
few	TRBD2	TRBJ2-2	TRBV7-9	CASSLLRGVNTGELFF	TGTGCCAGCAGCTTACTGCGGGGGGTGAACACCGGGGAGCTGTTTTTT
many	.	TRBJ2-7	TRBV6-1	CASSEATYEQYF	TGTGCCAGCAGTGAAGCCACCTACGAGCAGTACTTC
.	.	TRBJ2-5	TRBV6-2/TRBV6-3	CASSYDRSYTQYF	TGTGCCAGCAGTTACGACAGATCGTATACCCAGTACTTC
.	.	TRBJ1-3	TRBV18	CASSPDINSGNTIYF	TGTGCCAGCTCACCAGACATTAACTCTGGAAACACCATATATTTT
.	.	TRBJ1-3	TRBV28	CASSLGGGNTIYF	TGTGCCAGCAGTTTAGGGGGGGGGAACACCATATATTTT
.	TRBD2	TRBJ2-7	TRBV18	CASSPSGGVGEQYF	TGTGCCAGCTCACCTAGCGGGGGCGTCGGCGAGCAGTACTTC
.	.	TRBJ2-2	TRBV5-1	CASSYTGTSNTGELFF	TGCGCCAGCAGCTACACCGGGACATCGAACACCGGGGAGCTGTTTTTT
.	.	TRBJ2-7	TRBV5-4	CASSLAGNPVREQYF	TGTGCCAGCAGCTTGGCCGGGAATCCAGTACGCGAGCAGTACTTC
once	TRBD2	TRBJ2-7	TRBV5-1	CASSLVPSGGFYEQYF	TGCGCCAGCAGCTTGGTACCGTCGGGGGGATTCTACGAGCAGTACTTC
.	.	TRBJ1-3	TRBV28	CASSPRGLISGNTIYF	TGTGCCAGCAGTCCTAGGGGGTTAATCTCTGGAAACACCATATATTTT
.	TRBD1	TRBJ2-3	TRBV7-9	CASRSYAPRTGRADTQYF	TGTGCCAGCAGAAGCTACGCCCCTAGGACAGGTCGGGCAGATACGCAGTATTTT
.	.	TRBJ1-2	TRBV5-5	CASSFSPGNSYGYTF	TGTGCCAGCAGCTTTAGCCCAGGGAATAGCTATGGCTACACCTTC
.	.	TRBJ2-3	TRBV11-3	CASSSGRDLTDTQYF	TGTGCCAGCAGCAGTGGCAGGGATCTCACAGATACGCAGTATTTT
.	TRBD1	TRBJ1-4	TRBV5-1	CASRAGTGDEKLFF	TGCGCCAGCAGAGCTGGGACAGGGGATGAAAAACTGTTTTTT
.	TRBD2	TRBJ2-2	TRBV4-1	CASSLGLAGNTGELFF	TGCGCCAGCAGCTTGGGACTAGCGGGGAACACCGGGGAGCTGTTTTTT